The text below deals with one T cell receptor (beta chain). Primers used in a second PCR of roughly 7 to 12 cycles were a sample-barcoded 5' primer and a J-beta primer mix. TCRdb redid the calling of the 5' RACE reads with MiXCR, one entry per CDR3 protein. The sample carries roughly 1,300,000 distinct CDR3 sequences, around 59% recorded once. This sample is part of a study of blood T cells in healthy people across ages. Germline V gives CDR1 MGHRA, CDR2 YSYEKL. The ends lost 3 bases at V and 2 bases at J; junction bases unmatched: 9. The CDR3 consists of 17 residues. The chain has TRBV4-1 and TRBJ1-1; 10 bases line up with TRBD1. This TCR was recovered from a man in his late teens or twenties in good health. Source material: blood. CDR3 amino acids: CASSQRGGQGVNTEAFF. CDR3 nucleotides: TGCGCCAGCAGCCAGCGAGGCGGACAGGGGGTAAACACTGAAGCTTTCTTT.